The 18 T cell receptor beta chains given below trace back to one sample, sequenced in a study of T-cell reconstitution after alpha-beta-depleted transplantation in children. The library targeted TCRbeta and was prepared with unique molecular identifiers. TCRdb reanalysed the PCR reads using MiXCR and keeps one entry per CDR3 protein. Of about 980,000 distinct CDR3 sequences in the sample, roughly 31% were seen once. The source material was PBMCs, mostly from graft donor cells, sampled 360 days after TCRalphabeta/CD19-depleted stem cell transplant. These receptors were taken from a boy younger than two who had a stem cell transplant for SCID, so the T cells may come from the graft donor.

The chain uses TRBV13 and TRBJ2-7; 8 positions match TRBD1. The V gene's germline CDR1 is PRHDT and CDR2 FYEKMQ (reference sequence). V dropped 1 base and J dropped 5; count of bases not matched to a gene: 7. CDR3 length: 15 amino acids. This CDR3 reads CASSLVSGGFHEQYF. DNA of the CDR3: TGTGCCAGCAGCTTAGTTTCAGGGGGCTTTCACGAGCAGTACTTC.

This clonotype was observed a few times. This chain links TRBV7-8 with TRBJ2-4; 8 bases fit TRBD1. The CDR3 has 17 residues. V shed 6 bases, J shed 5 bases, and the junction held 15 bases outside the gene matches. CDR1 is SGHVS and CDR2 is FQNEAQ in the germline V gene. DNA of the CDR3: TGTGCCAGCAGACCAGACAGGGGCCAGTACCTAGAAAACATTCAGTACTTC. This codes for CASRPDRGQYLENIQYF. Full variable domain (rest looked up from reference TRBV7-8 and TRBJ2-4): GAGVSQSPRYKVAKRGQDVALRCDPISGHVSLFWYQQALGQGPEFLTYFQNEAQLDKSGLPSDRFFAERPEGSVSTLKIQRTQQEDSAVYLCASRPDRGQYLENIQYFGAGTRLSVL.

This clonotype has more than one count but fewer than ten. V and J are TRBV6-1 and TRBJ2-1; 9 positions match TRBD1. This CDR3 comprises 15 residues. Looked up from germline, CDR1 is MNHNS and CDR2 is SASEGT. Losses at the gene ends were 6 bases for V and 6 bases for J; bases not matched to a gene: 9. CDR3 in amino acids: CASRDRGKGGNEQFF. For the CDR3, the DNA is TGTGCCAGCAGGGACAGGGGCAAAGGGGGCAATGAGCAGTTCTTC.

This clonotype has more than one count but fewer than ten. The chain has TRBV28 and TRBJ2-7; D is uncertain. V was clipped by 1 base and J by 3 bases, with 13 bases between them. Germline values: CDR1 MDHEN, CDR2 SYDVKM. The CDR3 covers 15 residues. CDR3 coding DNA: TGTGCCAGCAGTTTATCTCGTGGGTTGGGCTACGAGCAGTACTTC. Translated: CASSLSRGLGYEQYF. The entire variable domain, with the rest obtained from reference TRBV28 and TRBJ2-7, is as follows: DVKVTQSSRYLVKRTGEKVFLECVQDMDHENMFWYRQDPGLGLRLIYFSYDVKMKEKGDIPEGYSVSREKKERFSLILESASTNQTSMYLCASSLSRGLGYEQYFGPGTRLTVT.

The chain links TRBV12-3 or TRBV12-4 to TRBJ1-2; D gene uncertain. The CDR3 runs 15 residues. V lost 3 bases and J 0 bases, leaving 11 bases between the germline ends. The CDR3 spells CASSFRSRSNYGYTF. CDR3 coding DNA: TGTGCCAGCAGTTTCCGAAGCCGATCTAACTATGGCTACACCTTC.

There are a few counts of this clonotype. The V call is TRBV10-3, the J call TRBJ2-7; 11 nucleotides agree with TRBD1. J lost 12 bases, V lost 6 bases, and 16 bases had no gene match. The CDR3 length is 15 residues. CDR1 and CDR2 from the germline V gene are ENHRY and SYGVKD. The CDR3 DNA sequence: TGTGCCATCAGCGCTTCGGGGACAGGGGGAATTCTGTCGTACTTC. Protein sequence: CAISASGTGGILSYF.

V and J are TRBV7-6 and TRBJ2-5, with 9 bases matching TRBD2. The CDR3 sequence is 17 residues long. J gave up 5 bases and V 2 bases, and 12 bases lay outside the gene matches. Germline-derived CDR1 and CDR2 are SGHVS and FNYEAQ. CDR3 in DNA: TGTGCCAGCAGCTTAAGGTCCCCGCGGGGGGGCCTTGAGACCCAGTACTTC. It specifies CASSLRSPRGGLETQYF.

The chain is built from TRBV6-2 or TRBV6-3 and TRBJ1-6, with TRBD1 matching over 10 bases. Unmatched junction bases numbered 10, after V lost 6 bases and J lost 14 bases. CDR1 and CDR2 (germline): MNHEY, SVGEGT. This CDR3 has 14 residues. The CDR3 here is CASSRQLDRGSLHF. In DNA form, the CDR3 reads TGTGCCAGCAGCCGACAACTGGACAGGGGGTCCCTCCACTTT.

This clonotype was picked up a small number of times. This chain uses TRBV2 with TRBJ1-1, with D unresolved. CDR1 is SNHLY, CDR2 FYNNEI, per germline. The CDR3 runs to 13 residues. Trimming shortened V by 6 bases and J by 3 bases, and 11 bases separated the two germline ends. The CDR3 reads CASRPPGDTEAFF. Here the CDR3 DNA reads TGTGCCAGCAGGCCCCCTGGGGACACTGAAGCTTTCTTT.

The chain carries TRBV20-1 and TRBJ2-2, with D perhaps being TRBD1 or TRBD2 (6 bases each). Trimming pared 1 base from V and 7 bases from J, leaving 16 bases between. This CDR3 region has 15 residues. Germline V CDR1 and CDR2: DFQATT, SNEGSKA (reference sequence). In DNA, the CDR3 is TGCAGTGCTAGAGTGGTACAGGGAGGACACGGGGAGCTGTTTTTT. Its translation is CSARVVQGGHGELFF.

This clonotype appeared a few times. The chain has TRBV20-1 and TRBJ2-5, with 8 bases matching TRBD1. The V segment lost 0 bases and the J segment 1 base; nucleotides outside the gene matches: 13. Germline-derived CDR1 and CDR2 are DFQATT and SNEGSKA (reference sequence). This CDR3 has 18 amino acids. In DNA, the CDR3 is TGCAGTGCTAGAGATGGTTTGGGGACAGGATGGACCCAAGAGACCCAGTACTTC. Protein sequence: CSARDGLGTGWTQETQYF.

The chain is built from TRBV5-4 and TRBJ1-2; 7 bases line up with TRBD1. The germline V gene has CDR1 SGHNT and CDR2 YYREEE (reference sequence). The length of the CDR3 is 15 residues. V shed 3 bases, J shed 8 bases, and the junction held 13 bases outside the gene matches. The CDR3 region is CASSWGGGLAEGYTF. DNA of the CDR3: TGTGCCAGCAGCTGGGGAGGGGGCCTTGCGGAGGGCTACACCTTC.

The V and J genes are TRBV6-2 or TRBV6-3 and TRBJ1-1; D unresolved. This CDR3 is built from 14 residues. Germline V gene lookup returns CDR1 MNHEY and CDR2 SVGEGT. V was shortened by 2 bases and J by 0 bases, with 7 bases between the two germline ends. CDR3 sequence: CASSYRFVNTEAFF. DNA of the CDR3: TGTGCCAGCAGTTACAGGTTTGTGAACACTGAAGCTTTCTTT.

J is TRBJ1-1 and V is TRBV5-1; possibly TRBD1 for D (6 bases). The CDR3 length is 15 residues. The germline V gene has CDR1 SGHRS and CDR2 YFSETQ. The germline V and J ends were trimmed by 4 bases and 2 bases, with 15 bases remaining between them. The CDR3 DNA sequence: TGCGCCAGCAGCCCAGGGGCACCACTAAACACTGAAGCTTTCTTT. Amino acid sequence: CASSPGAPLNTEAFF.

V and J are TRBV7-2 and TRBJ2-7; tentatively, D is TRBD1 or TRBD2 (6 bases each). Per germline, CDR1 SGHTA and CDR2 FQGNSA. The CDR3 sequence is 15 residues long. V was cut by 1 base and J by 7 bases, with 17 bases left in between. The CDR3 bases are TGTGCCAGCAGCTTAGACGGGGGCCCCTCCTTAGAGCAGTACTTC. This sequence encodes CASSLDGGPSLEQYF.

V is TRBV12-3 or TRBV12-4 and J is TRBJ2-7, with TRBD2 identical over 11 bases. The CDR3 sequence is 18 residues long. Trimming cost V 4 bases and J 0 bases; bases outside gene matches: 11. The DNA of the CDR3 is TGTGCCAGCAGTTCCCACTCGAGACTAGCGGGGAGCTCCTACGAGCAGTACTTC. Protein product: CASSSHSRLAGSSYEQYF.

The chain combines TRBV27 with TRBJ1-3; D gene ambiguous. V was clipped by 3 bases and J by 0 bases, with 9 bases between them. The CDR3 totals 15 residues. The germline gives CDR1 MNHEY, CDR2 SMNVEV (reference sequence). The CDR3 region is CASSLAGYSGNTIYF. CDR3 DNA: TGTGCCAGCAGTTTGGCCGGTTACTCTGGAAACACCATATATTTT.

This chain uses TRBV7-2 with TRBJ2-7; D is undetermined. Trimming removed 5 bases at V and 6 bases at J, with 11 bases between. The CDR3 is 12 amino acids. Germline V lookup: CDR1 SGHTA, CDR2 FQGNSA. CDR3 DNA sequence: TGTGCCAGCAGCCCCTCCCCTGTCGAGCAGTACTTC. Protein product: CASSPSPVEQYF.